The rows below give T cell receptor beta chains drawn from one sample of a study of blood T cell repertoires in COVID-19. The repertoire was sequenced with immunoSEQ multiplex PCR; TCRdb's copy has only in-frame clones and lacks some. Altogether about 300,000 clones are present, 87% being singletons, with the ten largest covering around 6%. The sequenced material came from PBMCs or T cells enriched from blood (not recorded which). These receptors were obtained from a woman in her twenties or thirties who had recovered from COVID-19. The CDR3 runs from the conserved cysteine through the conserved F or W. The D gene is left open where the match is weak. Clone size, where shown, is once, few, many, or a class for clones that have expanded.

CDR3 protein: CASTSPGSGANVLTF
CDR3 DNA: TGTGCCAGCACCTCGCCCGGGTCTGGGGCCAACGTCCTGACTTTC
D gene: -
J gene: TRBJ2-6
V gene: TRBV6-5
clone size: -

CDR3 protein: CASSFQGGTEAFF
CDR3 DNA: TGTGCCAGCAGCTTTCAGGGCGGCACTGAAGCTTTCTTT
D gene: -
J gene: TRBJ1-1
V gene: TRBV5-4
clone size: -

CDR3 protein: CASSQVSSEQFF
CDR3 DNA: TGTGCCAGCAGCCAAGTTAGCAGTGAGCAGTTCTTC
D gene: -
J gene: TRBJ2-1
V gene: TRBV4-2
clone size: -

CDR3 protein: CASSVEWGGGEQYF
CDR3 DNA: TGTGCCAGCAGCGTAGAGTGGGGCGGGGGCGAGCAGTACTTC
D gene: TRBD2
J gene: TRBJ2-7
V gene: TRBV9
clone size: -

CDR3 protein: CASRRGQYEAFF
CDR3 DNA: TGTGCCAGCAGGCGTGGACAGTATGAAGCTTTCTTT
D gene: -
J gene: TRBJ1-1
V gene: TRBV6-5
clone size: -

CDR3 protein: CASSQDEAVGLLQPQHF
CDR3 DNA: TGCGCCAGCAGCCAAGATGAGGCAGTCGGTCTGCTTCAGCCCCAGCATTTT
D gene: -
J gene: TRBJ1-5
V gene: TRBV4-1
clone size: -

CDR3 protein: CASSLILFGGYTF
CDR3 DNA: TGTGCCAGCAGTTTAATCCTTTTCGGGGGCTACACCTTC
D gene: -
J gene: TRBJ1-2
V gene: TRBV12-3/TRBV12-4
clone size: -

CDR3 protein: CASSAEDWSGNTIYF
CDR3 DNA: TGTGCCAGCAGCGCAGAGGATTGGTCTGGAAACACCATATATTTT
D gene: -
J gene: TRBJ1-3
V gene: TRBV9
clone size: -

CDR3 protein: CASSLTGTYEQYF
CDR3 DNA: TGTGCCAGCAGCCTGACAGGGACATACGAGCAGTACTTC
D gene: TRBD1
J gene: TRBJ2-7
V gene: TRBV5-4
clone size: once

CDR3 protein: CAWGRAGGYEQYF
CDR3 DNA: TGTGCCTGGGGTCGCGCCGGGGGGTACGAGCAGTACTTC
D gene: TRBD2
J gene: TRBJ2-7
V gene: TRBV30
clone size: -

CDR3 protein: CASSPGDRGTQYF
CDR3 DNA: TGTGCCAGCAGCCCAGGGGACAGGGGAACCCAGTACTTC
D gene: TRBD1
J gene: TRBJ2-5
V gene: TRBV7-2
clone size: -

CDR3 protein: CASSLTRDSPLHF
CDR3 DNA: TGTGCCAGCAGCTTAACGAGGGATTCACCCCTCCACTTT
D gene: -
J gene: TRBJ1-6
V gene: TRBV7-3
clone size: -

CDR3 protein: CAWRGRIIWGEKLFF
CDR3 DNA: TGTGCCTGGAGGGGGAGGATCATATGGGGTGAAAAACTGTTTTTT
D gene: -
J gene: TRBJ1-4
V gene: TRBV30
clone size: -

CDR3 protein: CASSVEGQRGFSYEQYF
CDR3 DNA: TGTGCCAGCAGCGTAGAGGGCCAGCGGGGTTTCTCCTACGAGCAGTACTTC
D gene: TRBD2
J gene: TRBJ2-7
V gene: TRBV9
clone size: once

CDR3 protein: CTSSQDPPSDEQFF
CDR3 DNA: TGCACCAGCAGCCAAGATCCCCCCTCGGATGAGCAGTTCTTC
D gene: -
J gene: TRBJ2-1
V gene: TRBV1
clone size: -

CDR3 protein: CASRGLASGEQFF
CDR3 DNA: TGTGCCAGCAGGGGACTAGCGTCAGGTGAGCAGTTCTTC
D gene: TRBD2
J gene: TRBJ2-1
V gene: TRBV2
clone size: -

CDR3 protein: CAAGVNTEAFF
CDR3 DNA: TGCGCCGCCGGAGTGAACACTGAAGCTTTCTTT
D gene: -
J gene: TRBJ1-1
V gene: TRBV30
clone size: -

CDR3 protein: CASSEYGEAFF
CDR3 DNA: TGTGCCAGCAGTGAATACGGTGAAGCTTTCTTT
D gene: -
J gene: TRBJ1-1
V gene: TRBV6-1
clone size: once

CDR3 protein: CASSADPRDIQETQYF
CDR3 DNA: TGTGCCAGCAGCGCAGATCCTCGGGACATACAAGAGACCCAGTACTTC
D gene: -
J gene: TRBJ2-5
V gene: TRBV9
clone size: -

CDR3 protein: CASSVPRGSGNQPQHF
CDR3 DNA: TGTGCCAGCAGTGTCCCCAGGGGGTCCGGCAATCAGCCCCAGCATTTT
D gene: TRBD1
J gene: TRBJ1-5
V gene: TRBV6-1
clone size: -

CDR3 protein: CASSVDRDGELFF
CDR3 DNA: TGTGCCAGCAGCGTCGACAGGGATGGGGAGCTGTTTTTT
D gene: TRBD1
J gene: TRBJ2-2
V gene: TRBV7-9
clone size: -

CDR3 protein: CAWRYLAGLAGDNEQFF
CDR3 DNA: TGTGCCTGGAGATACTTAGCGGGACTAGCGGGGGACAATGAGCAGTTCTTC
D gene: TRBD2
J gene: TRBJ2-1
V gene: TRBV30
clone size: once

CDR3 protein: CAWSVLGNTIYF
CDR3 DNA: TGTGCCTGGAGTGTACTTGGAAACACCATATATTTT
D gene: -
J gene: TRBJ1-3
V gene: TRBV30
clone size: -

CDR3 protein: CASSPETNYGYTF
CDR3 DNA: TGTGCCAGCTCACCGGAGACTAACTATGGCTACACCTTC
D gene: -
J gene: TRBJ1-2
V gene: TRBV18
clone size: -

CDR3 protein: CAGTRDSRPNQPQHF
CDR3 DNA: TGTGCCGGAACCCGGGACAGCCGTCCCAATCAGCCCCAGCATTTT
D gene: TRBD1
J gene: TRBJ1-5
V gene: TRBV5-3
clone size: once

CDR3 protein: CASSSGRAYYGYTF
CDR3 DNA: TGTGCCAGCAGCTCGGGCAGGGCCTACTATGGCTACACCTTC
D gene: -
J gene: TRBJ1-2
V gene: TRBV11-2
clone size: -

CDR3 protein: CASSLSIGDSGNTIYF
CDR3 DNA: TGTGCCAGCAGTTTATCCATCGGGGACTCTGGAAACACCATATATTTT
D gene: -
J gene: TRBJ1-3
V gene: TRBV27
clone size: -

CDR3 protein: CASSAGGANGYTF
CDR3 DNA: TGTGCCAGTAGCGCAGGGGGCGCGAATGGCTACACCTTC
D gene: TRBD1
J gene: TRBJ1-2
V gene: TRBV19
clone size: -

CDR3 protein: CASSPPGTEAFF
CDR3 DNA: TGCGCCAGCAGCCCACCAGGGACTGAAGCTTTCTTT
D gene: -
J gene: TRBJ1-1
V gene: TRBV4-1
clone size: -

CDR3 protein: CAWRIGGAETQYF
CDR3 DNA: TGTGCCTGGAGAATCGGGGGGGCGGAGACCCAGTACTTC
D gene: TRBD2
J gene: TRBJ2-5
V gene: TRBV30
clone size: -

CDR3 protein: CASSVFGTNYGYTF
CDR3 DNA: TGTGCCAGTAGTGTCTTCGGGACTAACTATGGCTACACCTTC
D gene: -
J gene: TRBJ1-2
V gene: TRBV19
clone size: -

CDR3 protein: CASSQGGGTVTQYF
CDR3 DNA: TGTGCCAGCAGCCAAGGCGGGGGTACGGTGACCCAGTACTTC
D gene: TRBD2
J gene: TRBJ2-5
V gene: TRBV14
clone size: -

CDR3 protein: CASSFYRDRASPLHF
CDR3 DNA: TGCGCCAGCAGCTTCTACCGGGACAGGGCATCACCCCTCCACTTT
D gene: TRBD1
J gene: TRBJ1-6
V gene: TRBV5-1
clone size: -

CDR3 protein: CASSLGQPAAAQYF
CDR3 DNA: TGTGCCAGCAGTTTGGGACAGCCCGCGGCGGCCCAGTACTTC
D gene: TRBD1
J gene: TRBJ2-5
V gene: TRBV6-2/TRBV6-3
clone size: -

CDR3 protein: CASSPTLQGERAEAFF
CDR3 DNA: TGCGCCAGCAGCCCGACCCTACAGGGAGAGAGAGCTGAAGCTTTCTTT
D gene: -
J gene: TRBJ1-1
V gene: TRBV5-1
clone size: -

CDR3 protein: CASKDFAGNTIYF
CDR3 DNA: TGTGCCAGCAAGGACTTCGCTGGAAACACCATATATTTT
D gene: -
J gene: TRBJ1-3
V gene: TRBV5-6
clone size: -

CDR3 protein: CASSLGGLEAFF
CDR3 DNA: TGTGCCAGCAGCTTAGGCGGGCTTGAAGCTTTCTTT
D gene: -
J gene: TRBJ1-1
V gene: TRBV7-2
clone size: -

CDR3 protein: CASSLRTGDEKLFF
CDR3 DNA: TGTGCCAGCAGCTTAAGGACAGGGGATGAAAAACTGTTTTTT
D gene: TRBD1
J gene: TRBJ1-4
V gene: TRBV7-9
clone size: -

CDR3 protein: CASSPVGGRETQYF
CDR3 DNA: TGCGCCAGCAGCCCGGTTGGAGGACGGGAGACCCAGTACTTC
D gene: -
J gene: TRBJ2-5
V gene: TRBV5-1
clone size: -

CDR3 protein: CASSLGRFQPQHF
CDR3 DNA: TGTGCCAGCAGCTTGGGCAGATTCCAGCCCCAGCATTTT
D gene: -
J gene: TRBJ1-5
V gene: TRBV5-6
clone size: -

CDR3 protein: CASSPLDGGPYNEQFF
CDR3 DNA: TGTGCCAGCAGCCCTCTCGACGGGGGGCCCTACAATGAGCAGTTCTTC
D gene: -
J gene: TRBJ2-1
V gene: TRBV11-2
clone size: -

CDR3 protein: CASSLLGQGPYGYTF
CDR3 DNA: TGTGCCAGCAGTTTATTGGGACAGGGTCCTTATGGCTACACCTTC
D gene: TRBD1
J gene: TRBJ1-2
V gene: TRBV28
clone size: -

CDR3 protein: CSVVGDLEKLFF
CDR3 DNA: TGCAGCGTTGTAGGGGATCTTGAAAAACTGTTTTTT
D gene: -
J gene: TRBJ1-4
V gene: TRBV29-1
clone size: many

CDR3 protein: CASSSQGLGNQPQHF
CDR3 DNA: TGTGCCAGCAGTTCTCAGGGGTTGGGCAATCAGCCCCAGCATTTT
D gene: -
J gene: TRBJ1-5
V gene: TRBV27
clone size: -

CDR3 protein: CASSPPGTSGQYEQFF
CDR3 DNA: TGTGCCAGCTCACCTCCCGGGACTAGCGGACAGTATGAGCAGTTCTTC
D gene: TRBD2
J gene: TRBJ2-1
V gene: TRBV18
clone size: once

CDR3 protein: CASSGLQGHHPNTEAFF
CDR3 DNA: TGTGCCAGCAGTGGGCTCCAGGGTCACCATCCGAACACTGAAGCTTTCTTT
D gene: -
J gene: TRBJ1-1
V gene: TRBV2
clone size: -

CDR3 protein: CASRPQGQGANSPLHF
CDR3 DNA: TGTGCCAGCAGACCCCAGGGACAGGGGGCTAATTCACCCCTCCACTTT
D gene: TRBD1
J gene: TRBJ1-6
V gene: TRBV28
clone size: -

CDR3 protein: CASTPTGRTPLHF
CDR3 DNA: TGTGCCAGCACCCCGACAGGGAGGACACCCCTCCACTTT
D gene: TRBD1
J gene: TRBJ1-6
V gene: TRBV27
clone size: -

CDR3 protein: CASSSWTSGGAQYF
CDR3 DNA: TGCGCCAGCAGCTCCTGGACTAGCGGGGGGGCACAGTACTTC
D gene: TRBD2
J gene: TRBJ2-7
V gene: TRBV5-1
clone size: -

CDR3 protein: CASSLGGQGPYNEQFF
CDR3 DNA: TGCGCCAGCAGCCTCGGGGGACAGGGCCCCTACAATGAGCAGTTCTTC
D gene: TRBD1
J gene: TRBJ2-1
V gene: TRBV5-1
clone size: -

CDR3 protein: CASSPYSGTGELFF
CDR3 DNA: TGTGCCAGCAGCCCATATAGCGGGACCGGGGAGCTGTTTTTT
D gene: TRBD2
J gene: TRBJ2-2
V gene: TRBV7-3
clone size: -

CDR3 protein: CASSLGGIWGMNTEAFF
CDR3 DNA: TGTGCCAGCAGCTTGGGAGGGATATGGGGAATGAACACTGAAGCTTTCTTT
D gene: -
J gene: TRBJ1-1
V gene: TRBV5-6
clone size: -

CDR3 protein: CASSQDLLARGNTEAFF
CDR3 DNA: TGTGCCAGCAGCCAAGATTTGCTGGCCAGGGGAAACACTGAAGCTTTCTTT
D gene: -
J gene: TRBJ1-1
V gene: TRBV14
clone size: -

CDR3 protein: CASSLSSNQPQHF
CDR3 DNA: TGTGCCAGCAGCCTTAGTAGCAATCAGCCCCAGCATTTT
D gene: -
J gene: TRBJ1-5
V gene: TRBV7-8
clone size: -

CDR3 protein: CSAVVGHEQFF
CDR3 DNA: TGCAGTGCGGTCGTGGGGCATGAGCAGTTCTTC
D gene: -
J gene: TRBJ2-1
V gene: TRBV20-1
clone size: -

CDR3 protein: CASSLVREEAFF
CDR3 DNA: TGTGCCAGCAGCTTGGTGAGGGAGGAAGCTTTCTTT
D gene: -
J gene: TRBJ1-1
V gene: TRBV7-9
clone size: -

CDR3 protein: CASGETGTGGPGELFF
CDR3 DNA: TGTGCTAGTGGTGAAACCGGGACAGGGGGCCCCGGGGAGCTGTTTTTT
D gene: TRBD1
J gene: TRBJ2-2
V gene: TRBV12-5
clone size: -

CDR3 protein: CASSGQQGASGNTIYF
CDR3 DNA: TGCGCCAGCAGCGGACAGCAGGGGGCCTCTGGAAACACCATATATTTT
D gene: TRBD1
J gene: TRBJ1-3
V gene: TRBV4-1
clone size: once